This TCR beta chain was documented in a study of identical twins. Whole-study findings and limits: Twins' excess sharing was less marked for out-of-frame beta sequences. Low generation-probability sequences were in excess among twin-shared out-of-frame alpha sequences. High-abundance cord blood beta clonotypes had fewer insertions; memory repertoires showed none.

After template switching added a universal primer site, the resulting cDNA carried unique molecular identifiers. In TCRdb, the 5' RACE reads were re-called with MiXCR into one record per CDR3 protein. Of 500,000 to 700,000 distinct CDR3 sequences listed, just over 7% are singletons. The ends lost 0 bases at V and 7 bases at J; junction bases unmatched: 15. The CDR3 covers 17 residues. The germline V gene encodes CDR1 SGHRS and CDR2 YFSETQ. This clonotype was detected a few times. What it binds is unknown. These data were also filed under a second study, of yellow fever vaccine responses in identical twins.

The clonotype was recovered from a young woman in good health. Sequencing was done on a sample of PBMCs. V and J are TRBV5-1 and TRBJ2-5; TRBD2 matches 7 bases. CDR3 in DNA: TGCGCCAGCAGCTTGGGGGGACCGGGACTATCGATCGGGACCCAGTACTTC. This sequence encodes CASSLGGPGLSIGTQYF. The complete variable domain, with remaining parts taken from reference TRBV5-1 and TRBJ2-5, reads KAGVTQTPRYLIKTRGQQVTLSCSPISGHRSVSWYQQTPGQGLQFLFEYFSETQRNKGNFPGRFSGRQFSNSRSEMNVSTLELGDSALYLCASSLGGPGLSIGTQYFGPGTRLLVL.